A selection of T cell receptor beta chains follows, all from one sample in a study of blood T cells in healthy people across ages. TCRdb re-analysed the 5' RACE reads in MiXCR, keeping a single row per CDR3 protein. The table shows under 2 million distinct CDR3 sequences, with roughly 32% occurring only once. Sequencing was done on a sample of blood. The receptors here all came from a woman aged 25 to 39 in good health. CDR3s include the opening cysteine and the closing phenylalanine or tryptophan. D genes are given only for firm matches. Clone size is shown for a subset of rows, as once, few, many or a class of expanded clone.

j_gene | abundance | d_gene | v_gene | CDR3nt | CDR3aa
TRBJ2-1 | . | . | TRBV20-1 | TGCAGTGCTAGCTACAGGGCCCTCTCCTACAATGAGCAGTTCTTC | CSASYRALSYNEQFF
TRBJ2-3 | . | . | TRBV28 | TGTGCCAGCAGCCGTCCTCCCACAGATACGCAGTATTTT | CASSRPPTDTQYF
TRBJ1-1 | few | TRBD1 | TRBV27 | TGTGCCAGCAGTCCCCGGACAGGCGGTGAAGCTTTCTTT | CASSPRTGGEAFF
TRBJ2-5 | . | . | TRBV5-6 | TGTGCCAGCAGCAACCAGGGAATTACAAAAGAGACCCAGTACTTC | CASSNQGITKETQYF
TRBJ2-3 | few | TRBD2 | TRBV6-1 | TGTGCCAGCAGTGGCGGGGGAGTCACAAGAAATACGCAGTATTTT | CASSGGGVTRNTQYF
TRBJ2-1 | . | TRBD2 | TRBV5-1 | TGCGCCAGCTCCGGGACTAGCTCGTTCGAGCAGTTCTTC | CASSGTSSFEQFF
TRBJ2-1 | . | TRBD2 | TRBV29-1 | TGCAGCGTTGCGGGGGGGGCCCTCGTGCTCAATGAGCAGTTCTTC | CSVAGGALVLNEQFF
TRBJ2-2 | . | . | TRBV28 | TGTGCCAGCAGAACACAGGGCCCCGAAGACATCGGGGAGCTGTTTTTT | CASRTQGPEDIGELFF
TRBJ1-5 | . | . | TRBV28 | TGTGCCAGCAGTTTAAGGGGAGGGATTCAGCCCCAGCATTTT | CASSLRGGIQPQHF
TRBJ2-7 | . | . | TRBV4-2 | TGTACCAGCAGCCAAGATGTTCGGGGCCTCTTTTGGGACGAGCAGTACTTC | CTSSQDVRGLFWDEQYF
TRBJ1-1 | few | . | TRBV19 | TGTGCCAGTAGGGAACGGAACACTGAAGCTTTCTTT | CASRERNTEAFF
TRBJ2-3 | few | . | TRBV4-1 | TGCGCCAGCAGCCAAGGCCCCTTCGGCGGGGGCACAGATACGCAGTATTTT | CASSQGPFGGGTDTQYF
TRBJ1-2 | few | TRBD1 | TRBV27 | TGTGCCAGCCGACGGACAGGGTTTAAGGATGGCTACACCTTC | CASRRTGFKDGYTF
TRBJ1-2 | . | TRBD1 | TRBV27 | TGTGCCAGCAGTCAAGAACCGGGACAGAGCGATGGCTACACCTTC | CASSQEPGQSDGYTF
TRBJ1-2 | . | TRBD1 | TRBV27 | TGTGCCAGCAGGACAGGGGATTTGAACTATGGCTACACCTTC | CASRTGDLNYGYTF
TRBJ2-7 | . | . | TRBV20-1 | TGCAGTGCTAGGGCACCCCGTGAGAGCTCCTACGAGCAGTACTTC | CSARAPRESSYEQYF
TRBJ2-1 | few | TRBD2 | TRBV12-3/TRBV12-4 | TGTGCCAGCAGTTTACCGGGTCCGGGGGGGGCCAAAAATGAGCAGTTCTTC | CASSLPGPGGAKNEQFF
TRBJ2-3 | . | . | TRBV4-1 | TGCGCCAGCAGCCTTACAGGGATCGCAGATACGCAGTATTTT | CASSLTGIADTQYF
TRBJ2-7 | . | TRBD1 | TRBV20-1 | TGCAGTGCTGGGGACAGGGTCTCCGAGCAGTACTTC | CSAGDRVSEQYF
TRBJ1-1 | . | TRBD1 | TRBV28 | TGTGCCAGCAGACAGACAGGGGGGATCCGTTTGAACACTGAAGCTTTCTTT | CASRQTGGIRLNTEAFF
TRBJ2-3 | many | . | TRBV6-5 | TGTGCCAGCAGTTACTCGATCATGGCGGGGGCTGGAGATACGCAGTATTTT | CASSYSIMAGAGDTQYF
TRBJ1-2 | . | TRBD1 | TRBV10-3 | TGTGCCATCACAAGAACAGGGGAGAACGGCTACACCTTC | CAITRTGENGYTF
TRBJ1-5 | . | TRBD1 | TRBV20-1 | TGCAGTGCTAGCGGGACAGGGCCGAATTATAGCAATCAGCCCCAGCATTTT | CSASGTGPNYSNQPQHF
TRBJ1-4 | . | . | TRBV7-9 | TGTGCCAGCAGCTTAGCGGTGTCAGCAGATAATGAAAAACTGTTTTTT | CASSLAVSADNEKLFF
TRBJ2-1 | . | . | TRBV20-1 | TGCAGTGCCACCAAGGACGTTCGACAGGCCTACAATGAGCAGTTCTTC | CSATKDVRQAYNEQFF
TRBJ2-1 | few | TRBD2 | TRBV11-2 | TGTGCCAGCAGCGCTAGGGGGGCGACTAGCGTATTTAGCTCCTACAATGAGCAGTTCTTC | CASSARGATSVFSSYNEQFF
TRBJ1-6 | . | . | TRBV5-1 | TGCGCCAGCAGCTTGGACAGTCTGGGGAATCCACCCCTCCACTTT | CASSLDSLGNPPLHF
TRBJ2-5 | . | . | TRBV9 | TGTGCCAGCAGCGTCGGCCGGGACTCCTTTAACAATGAGCAGTACTTC | CASSVGRDSFNNEQYF
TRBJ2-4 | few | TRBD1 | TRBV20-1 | TGCAGTGCTCCGGACAGGCAAGGGGCCAAAAACATTCAGTACTTC | CSAPDRQGAKNIQYF
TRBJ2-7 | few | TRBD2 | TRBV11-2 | TGTGCCAGCAGCTTACTCGGGACTAGAGAGGACGAGCAGTACTTC | CASSLLGTREDEQYF
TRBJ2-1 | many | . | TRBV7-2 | TGTGCCAGCAGCCCAGGGATGAGCTCCTACAATGAGCAGTTCTTC | CASSPGMSSYNEQFF
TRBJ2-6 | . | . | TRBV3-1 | TGTGCCAGCAGCACGGTTAGCTCTGGGGCCAACGTCCTGACTTTT | CASSTVSSGANVLTF
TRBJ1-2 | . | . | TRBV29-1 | TGCAGCGTTGTCCGGGGGGGCGGGAACTATGGCTACACCTTC | CSVVRGGGNYGYTF
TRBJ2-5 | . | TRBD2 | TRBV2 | TGTGCCAGCAGTCAACTGCCGAGGGCGAGCGGGGGGGCAACGACCCAGTACTTC | CASSQLPRASGGATTQYF
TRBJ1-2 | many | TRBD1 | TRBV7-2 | TGTGCCAGCAGCCTAGACAGGGGCCCCTATGGCTACACCTTC | CASSLDRGPYGYTF
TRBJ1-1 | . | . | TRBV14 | TGTGCCAGCAGCCCCGTCGCCGGACAGTTTGTGAACACTGAAGCTTTCTTT | CASSPVAGQFVNTEAFF
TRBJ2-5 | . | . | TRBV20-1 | TGCAGTGCTAGACGGGACGAGCTAGGCTATGAGCAGTACTTC | CSARRDELGYEQYF
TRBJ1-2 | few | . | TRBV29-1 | TGCAGCGTTGAACTCAGGGGTGGCTACACCTTC | CSVELRGGYTF
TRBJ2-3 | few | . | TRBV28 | TGTGCCAGCAGTTTATATATTGAATCGGCAGATACGCAGTATTTT | CASSLYIESADTQYF
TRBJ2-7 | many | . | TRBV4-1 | TGCGCCAGCAGCCCCCGGGACGGAGTCTACGAGCAGTACTTC | CASSPRDGVYEQYF
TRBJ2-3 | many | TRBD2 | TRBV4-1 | TGCGCCAGCAGCCACCCCTCCGGGACTAGCGGGAGGTGGAGGACAGATACGCAGTATTTT | CASSHPSGTSGRWRTDTQYF
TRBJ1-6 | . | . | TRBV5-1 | TGCGCCAGCAGCTCCGCGAACGGACAGTACCTCTCCTATAATTCACCCCTCCACTTT | CASSSANGQYLSYNSPLHF
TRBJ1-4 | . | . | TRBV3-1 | TGTGCCAGCACCATCGAGGAAGATGCAACTAATGAAAAACTGTTTTTT | CASTIEEDATNEKLFF
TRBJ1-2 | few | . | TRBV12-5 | TGTGCTAGTGGTTTGACCCTTGGGGTCGGCTCCTATGGCTACACCTTC | CASGLTLGVGSYGYTF
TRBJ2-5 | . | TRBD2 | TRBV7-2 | TGTGCCAGCAGGTCAACTAGCGGGACGTGGGTGACCCAGTACTTC | CASRSTSGTWVTQYF
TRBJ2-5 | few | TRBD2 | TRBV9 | TGTGCCAGCAGCGCAATAGCGGGGGGGCAAGAGACCCAGTACTTC | CASSAIAGGQETQYF
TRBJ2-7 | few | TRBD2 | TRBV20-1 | TGCAGTGCCCCGACGTTTCAGGGCGGGAGTAAGGGGGAGCAGTACTTC | CSAPTFQGGSKGEQYF
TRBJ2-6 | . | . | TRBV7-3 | TGTGCCAGCAGCATACAGGGTGGGGCCAACGTCCTGACTTTC | CASSIQGGANVLTF
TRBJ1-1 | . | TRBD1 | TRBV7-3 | TGTGCCAGCAGCTTAACGGCCCTGGGACAGGGCGACACTGAAGCTTTCTTT | CASSLTALGQGDTEAFF
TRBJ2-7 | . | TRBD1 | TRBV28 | TGTACCAGCAGTAGACAGGGGGCACACGAGCAGTACTTC | CTSSRQGAHEQYF
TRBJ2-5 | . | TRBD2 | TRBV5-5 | TGTGCCAGCAGCTTGGCACTAGCGGCTCAAGAGACCCAGTACTTC | CASSLALAAQETQYF
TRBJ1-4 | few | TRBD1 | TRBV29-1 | TGCAGCGCACGGACAGGGTCAAATGAAAAACTGTTTTTT | CSARTGSNEKLFF
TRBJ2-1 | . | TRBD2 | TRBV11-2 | TGTGCCAGCAGCACCCTGGGGGGGTCGGTTGGGTTCTTC | CASSTLGGSVGFF